Below, one T cell receptor beta chain is given with its context. The data were taken from a study of blood T cell repertoires in COVID-19. About the study: COVID-19 samples, acute and convalescent, were from the United States, Italy and Spain. The cDNA or gDNA used as material had been derived from T cells, B-cell-depleted T cells, or PBMCs.

In the source study's methods: Cell counts per sample came from amplifying reference gene primers. Assay used: immunoSEQ multiplex PCR; TCRdb lists only in-frame clones, some missing. V and J calls and clone size are those listed in that table; D and trimming were worked out from the DNA. The table lists some 300,000 clones, more than 75% of them singletons. The length of the CDR3 is 13 residues. V dropped 3 bases and J dropped 6 bases, with 12 bases sitting between them. Germline-derived CDR1 and CDR2 are SNHLY and FYNNEI. Recovered Cohort 3 donors showed two negative PCRs, clearance, or symptom resolution.

Sequencing was performed on PBMCs or T cells enriched from blood (not recorded which). This TCR was recovered from a woman between 25 and 40 years old who had recovered from COVID-19. The rearrangement uses TRBV2 and TRBJ2-7; D is perhaps TRBD2 (6 bases). The CDR3 region is CASSEQRGSEQYF. In nucleotides, the CDR3 is TGTGCCAGCAGTGAGCAACGGGGGTCCGAGCAGTACTTC. Together with reference TRBV2 and TRBJ2-7, the CDR3 gives the full variable domain: EPEVTQTPSHQVTQMGQEVILRCVPISNHLYFYWYRQILGQKVEFLVSFYNNEISEKSEIFDDQFSVERPDGSNFTLKIRSTKLEDSAMYFCASSEQRGSEQYFGPGTRLTVT.